A selection of T cell receptor beta chains follows, all from one sample in a study of T cells in Graves' hyperthyroidism and ophthalmopathy. TCRdb analysed the multiplex PCR reads with MiXCR anew, one entry per CDR3 protein. The sample lists 600,000 to 800,000 distinct CDR3 sequences; 30% to 40% were seen once. Sequencing was carried out using blood. All receptors derive from a woman between 40 and 55 years old with Graves' hyperthyroidism. Each CDR3 is given with its conserved first and last residue. A D gene is named only where the DNA matches it firmly. Some rows have no size entry. The others give once, few or many, or a class for an expanded clone.

clone_size | j_call | d_call | v_call | cdr3_aa | cdr3_nt
- | TRBJ1-1 | TRBD1 | TRBV6-6 | CASSYSRTGENTEAFF | TGTGCCAGCAGTTACTCGAGGACAGGGGAGAACACTGAAGCTTTCTTT
once | TRBJ1-1 | - | TRBV6-4 | CASSLKPSGTEAFF | TGTGCCAGCAGTTTGAAGCCAAGCGGGACTGAAGCTTTCTTT
- | TRBJ2-1 | TRBD2 | TRBV20-1 | CSAPLSGGEFDEQFF | TGCAGTGCTCCTCTTAGCGGGGGGGAATTCGATGAGCAGTTCTTC
few | TRBJ1-5 | - | TRBV20-1 | CSARDETNQPQHF | TGCAGTGCTAGAGATGAGACCAATCAGCCCCAGCATTTT
few | TRBJ2-2 | TRBD2 | TRBV7-7 | CASSLGGSTNTGELFF | TGTGCTAGCAGCTTAGGCGGGAGTACGAACACCGGGGAGCTGTTTTTT
- | TRBJ1-2 | TRBD1 | TRBV10-1 | CASSEGGTDNYGYTF | TGCGCCAGCAGTGAAGGAGGGACAGATAACTATGGCTACACCTTC
- | TRBJ2-3 | TRBD2 | TRBV29-1 | CSVDLSGRGGDTQYF | TGCAGCGTTGACCTTAGCGGGAGGGGGGGAGATACGCAGTATTTT
- | TRBJ2-6 | - | TRBV7-2 | CASSLRAGQGSGANVLTF | TGTGCCAGCAGCTTAAGAGCGGGCCAGGGTTCGGGGGCCAACGTCCTGACTTTC
- | TRBJ1-5 | - | TRBV6-5 | CASSYAGGEQPQHF | TGTGCCAGCAGTTACGCTGGAGGGGAGCAGCCCCAGCATTTT
- | TRBJ2-3 | TRBD2 | TRBV10-1 | CASSESGSGADTQYF | TGCGCCAGCAGTGAGAGCGGGAGTGGTGCAGATACGCAGTATTTT
- | TRBJ1-2 | - | TRBV10-3 | CAISDGSGYGYTF | TGTGCCATCAGTGATGGGTCAGGCTATGGCTACACCTTC
- | TRBJ2-5 | - | TRBV27 | CASSFRAAQETQYF | TGTGCCAGCAGTTTCAGGGCAGCCCAAGAGACCCAGTACTTC
- | TRBJ2-5 | - | TRBV18 | CASSRTGTGETQYF | TGTGCCAGCTCGCGAACAGGGACGGGAGAGACCCAGTACTTC
many | TRBJ2-7 | - | TRBV10-3 | CAISDGRGVYEQYF | TGTGCCATCAGTGACGGAAGGGGGGTCTACGAGCAGTACTTC
few | TRBJ2-2 | - | TRBV10-3 | CAISEGRQGELFF | TGTGCCATCAGTGAGGGACGTCAAGGGGAGCTGTTTTTT
- | TRBJ1-2 | TRBD1 | TRBV7-9 | CASSHRDRGRGYGYTF | TGTGCCAGCAGCCACCGGGACAGGGGGCGCGGCTATGGCTACACCTTC
- | TRBJ1-2 | TRBD1 | TRBV7-9 | CASSHRDRDNGYTF | TGTGCCAGCAGCCACCGGGACAGGGACAATGGCTACACCTTC
few | TRBJ2-7 | - | TRBV13 | CASSLVGGPNYEQYF | TGTGCCAGCAGCTTAGTCGGCGGGCCAAACTACGAGCAGTACTTC
many | TRBJ1-1 | - | TRBV5-1 | CASSSSREAVEAFF | TGCGCCAGCAGCTCGTCACGCGAAGCTGTGGAAGCTTTCTTT
many | TRBJ1-2 | - | TRBV25-1 | CASSEGVWYGYTF | TGTGCCAGCAGTGAAGGGGTCTGGTATGGCTACACCTTC
many | TRBJ2-3 | - | TRBV10-1 | CASSASSGGTDTQYF | TGCGCCAGCAGTGCTTCTTCTGGGGGCACAGATACGCAGTATTTT
many | TRBJ2-7 | TRBD2 | TRBV9 | CASCRGDGPYEQYF | TGTGCCAGCTGCCGGGGGGATGGTCCCTACGAGCAGTACTTC
- | TRBJ2-5 | - | TRBV5-4 | CASSLQGPETQYF | TGTGCCAGCAGCTTGCAGGGCCCTGAGACCCAGTACTTC
few | TRBJ2-2 | - | TRBV7-9 | CASSLPNTGTHYTGELFF | TGTGCCAGCAGCTTACCTAATACCGGGACACATTACACCGGGGAGCTGTTTTTT
few | TRBJ1-1 | - | TRBV7-9 | CASSPLEFGRSMNTEAFF | TGTGCCAGCAGCCCCCTGGAGTTTGGTAGATCGATGAACACTGAAGCTTTCTTT
- | TRBJ1-6 | - | TRBV7-8 | CASNGVRGGNSPLHF | TGTGCCAGCAATGGCGTAAGAGGGGGTAATTCACCCCTCCACTTT
- | TRBJ1-1 | TRBD1 | TRBV12-3/TRBV12-4 | CASSFGGQGAFGEAFF | TGTGCCAGCAGTTTTGGGGGACAGGGGGCCTTTGGTGAAGCTTTCTTT
- | TRBJ1-2 | - | TRBV5-1 | CASSLEGKNYGYTF | TGCGCCAGCAGCTTGGAGGGGAAAAACTATGGCTACACCTTC
few | TRBJ1-2 | - | TRBV28 | CASSLQEPKGGYTF | TGTGCCAGCAGTCTCCAGGAGCCCAAAGGTGGCTACACCTTC
- | TRBJ2-2 | - | TRBV29-1 | CSVDDGAGGELFF | TGCAGCGTTGACGACGGGGCGGGCGGGGAGCTGTTTTTT
many | TRBJ2-6 | - | TRBV10-3 | CAISRHGDGANVLTF | TGTGCCATCAGTAGACATGGTGATGGGGCCAACGTCCTGACTTTC
- | TRBJ1-3 | - | TRBV7-9 | CASSLPQWRGDTIYF | TGTGCCAGCAGCTTACCTCAATGGAGGGGTGACACCATATATTTT